These 5 T cell receptor beta chains share one sample of origin, sequenced in a study of blood T cell repertoires in COVID-19. Measured with immunoSEQ multiplex PCR; TCRdb has only the in-frame clones, and not every one. Among approximately 140,000 clones, 84% were seen once, and the ten largest hold under 2.5%. The sample consisted of peripheral blood. These receptors originate from a man aged 70-80 years with acute or convalescent COVID-19.

This chain uses TRBV28 with TRBJ2-1; TRBD1 matches 9 bases. V dropped 4 bases and J dropped 4; count of bases not matched to a gene: 5. The germline V gene has CDR1 MDHEN and CDR2 SYDVKM. This CDR3 is built from 15 residues. CDR3 in amino acids: CASSSPGQGYNEQFF. DNA for the CDR3: TGTGCCAGCAGTTCTCCGGGACAGGGTTACAATGAGCAGTTCTTC.

The CDR3 loop reads CASSRGTSGEPNNEQFF. In DNA form, the CDR3 reads TGTGCCAGCAGCCGGGGGACTAGCGGGGAACCCAACAATGAGCAGTTCTTC. V usage is TRBV3-1 (or the pseudogene TRBV3-2) and J usage is TRBJ2-1; 13 bases line up with TRBD2. This CDR3 has 17 amino acids. The V gene's germline CDR1 is LGHDT and CDR2 YNNKEL (reference sequence). V trimming: 4 bases; J trimming: 5 bases; junction bases outside the gene matches: 8.

The J gene is TRBJ1-1, the V gene TRBV6-5, with a weak D call TRBD1 (5 bases). V was shortened by 6 bases and J by 3 bases, with 11 bases between the two germline ends. The CDR3 has 13 amino acids. Germline V gene data show CDR1 as MNHEY and CDR2 as SVGAGI. CDR3 loop: CASRTDIYTEAFF. DNA for the CDR3: TGTGCCAGCAGAACGGACATCTACACTGAAGCTTTCTTT.

The chain employs TRBV28 and TRBJ1-2; the match to TRBD1 covers 7 bases. The germline V gene encodes CDR1 MDHEN and CDR2 SYDVKM. V shed 5 bases and J 4 bases; nucleotides not matched to a gene: 1. This CDR3 is 12 amino acids long. The CDR3 is CASSGDSYGYTF. CDR3 nucleotides: TGTGCCAGCAGTGGGGACAGCTATGGCTACACCTTC.

In its sample, this clone was seen once. Other DNA sequences of this sample code for an identical CDR3. The chain is built from TRBV6-5 and TRBJ2-3; no clear D gene. Looked up from germline, CDR1 is MNHEY and CDR2 is SVGAGI. V lost 0 bases to trimming and J lost 6 bases, with 13 bases between them. CDR3 length equals 15 residues. Here the CDR3 DNA reads TGTGCCAGCAGTTACTCCCAGGTCCCCACGGATACGCAGTATTTT. It codes for CASSYSQVPTDTQYF.